Described below is a single T cell receptor (beta chain) sequence and its context. This record belongs to a study of blood T cell repertoires in COVID-19. V dropped 1 base and J dropped 12; count of bases not matched to a gene: 10. CDR3 size: 14 residues. Looked up from germline, CDR1 is SGHAT and CDR2 is FQNNGV. The assay was immunoSEQ multiplex PCR, and TCRdb's table has in-frame clones only and misses some. The profile shows 200,000 to 300,000 clones, more than 90% of them singletons. The TCR sequence derives from a person aged 18 to 35 with COVID-19, enrolled during active disease. The sequenced sample consisted of peripheral blood. The rearrangement links TRBV11-2 to TRBJ2-7, with 9 bases fitting TRBD1. DNA of the CDR3: TGTGCCAGCAGCTTAGTAGGGACAGGGTTCGAAAGGTACTTC. This encodes CASSLVGTGFERYF.